Listed below are T cell receptor beta chains from one sample, sequenced in a study of T cells in Graves' hyperthyroidism and ophthalmopathy. TCRdb re-called the multiplex PCR reads with MiXCR, one entry per CDR3 protein. The sample has approximately 510,000 distinct CDR3 sequences; roughly 45% are singletons. Material: peripheral blood or thyroid tissue (not recorded which). The receptors were gathered from an adult woman with Graves' disease, either hyperthyroidism or ophthalmopathy (not recorded which). Both conserved end residues are part of each CDR3. D genes are given only for firm matches. Clone size is not always given. Where it is, it says once, few, many or a class for expanded clones.

V gene	J gene	D gene	clone size	CDR3 protein	CDR3 DNA
TRBV6-1	TRBJ1-6	TRBD1	.	CASRRTGTGINSPLHF	TGTGCCAGCAGACGAACCGGGACAGGGATTAATTCACCCCTCCACTTT
TRBV6-5	TRBJ2-7	.	few	CASSGTFASYYEQYF	TGTGCCAGCTCAGGGACCTTTGCATCTTACTACGAGCAGTACTTC
TRBV19	TRBJ1-1	.	.	CASSIYGGTEAFF	TGTGCCAGTAGTATTTATGGTGGCACTGAAGCTTTCTTT
TRBV7-6	TRBJ2-7	TRBD2	.	CASSPRGGDHYEQYF	TGTGCCAGCAGCCCCCGGGGGGGGGACCACTACGAGCAGTACTTC
TRBV6-6	TRBJ2-7	.	.	CASSYGGTYEQYF	TGTGCCAGCAGTTACGGGGGAACCTACGAGCAGTACTTC
TRBV2	TRBJ1-1	.	.	CASSPLGNKNTEAFF	TGTGCCAGCTCACCACTCGGCAATAAGAACACTGAAGCTTTCTTT
TRBV20-1	TRBJ2-2	TRBD2	many	CSARPLATTGELFF	TGCAGTGCTAGACCACTAGCGACCACCGGGGAGCTGTTTTTT
TRBV28	TRBJ1-3	.	.	CATTSGANSGNTIYF	TGTGCCACCACTTCAGGGGCCAACTCTGGAAACACCATATATTTT
TRBV7-8	TRBJ1-2	TRBD1	few	CASSIGQGANNGYTF	TGTGCCAGCAGCATCGGACAGGGGGCGAATAATGGCTACACCTTC
TRBV7-2	TRBJ2-2	TRBD1	.	CASSDRQGQAGELFF	TGTGCCAGCAGCGATCGACAGGGTCAGGCCGGGGAGCTGTTTTTT
TRBV6-1	TRBJ2-7	.	.	CASSTVGYEQYF	TGTGCCAGCAGCACCGTGGGGTACGAGCAGTACTTC
TRBV5-1	TRBJ2-2	TRBD1	many	CASSLGTGEIGELFF	TGCGCCAGCAGCCTGGGGACAGGGGAAATCGGGGAGCTGTTTTTT
TRBV29-1	TRBJ2-5	TRBD2	.	CSVDLADKETQYF	TGCAGCGTCGACCTAGCGGATAAAGAGACCCAGTACTTC
TRBV7-9	TRBJ2-7	TRBD1	few	CASSLPRTGSDEQYF	TGTGCCAGCAGCCTCCCACGGACAGGGTCGGACGAGCAGTACTTC
TRBV10-3	TRBJ2-3	.	.	CAISEPPGNTDTQYF	TGTGCCATCAGTGAGCCTCCGGGAAATACAGATACGCAGTATTTT
TRBV28	TRBJ2-7	.	few	CASSSPPLYEQYF	TGTGCCAGCAGTTCACCCCCCCTCTACGAGCAGTACTTC
TRBV29-1	TRBJ1-3	.	.	CSVHGTDGNTIYF	TGCAGCGTGCACGGGACCGATGGAAACACCATATATTTT
TRBV7-2	TRBJ1-3	TRBD1	many	CASSTQTGQGNTIYF	TGTGCCAGCAGCACACAGACAGGGCAAGGAAACACCATATATTTT
TRBV20-1	TRBJ2-7	TRBD2	many	CSAFKREGTYEQYF	TGCAGTGCCTTTAAGCGGGAGGGAACCTACGAGCAGTACTTC
TRBV7-9	TRBJ1-1	.	few	CASSPRTAMSTEAFF	TGTGCCAGCAGCCCCCGGACAGCTATGAGCACTGAAGCTTTCTTT
TRBV20-1	TRBJ1-1	TRBD1	many	CSARDLTGQGNTEAFF	TGCAGTGCTAGGGACCTCACGGGACAGGGGAACACTGAAGCTTTCTTT
TRBV10-3	TRBJ2-7	.	.	CASMAGRFGYEQYF	TGTGCCAGCATGGCAGGCCGCTTTGGCTACGAGCAGTACTTC
TRBV15	TRBJ1-1	.	.	CATSRARMNTEAFF	TGTGCCACCAGCAGAGCGCGGATGAACACTGAAGCTTTCTTT
TRBV10-3	TRBJ1-6	.	.	CAISESGTPRSPLHF	TGTGCCATCAGCGAATCCGGGACACCTAGATCACCCCTCCACTTT
TRBV25-1	TRBJ2-6	.	.	CASSGGLTGANVLTF	TGTGCCAGCAGCGGTGGACTAACGGGGGCCAACGTCCTGACTTTC